This passage covers 6 T cell receptor beta chains from one sample sequenced in a study of blood T cell repertoires in COVID-19. The method was immunoSEQ multiplex PCR; TCRdb's version includes in-frame clones alone and lacks a portion of them. The sample carries around 300,000 clones, roughly 90% recorded once. What was sequenced was peripheral blood. The receptor set was obtained from a woman under 40 with active or convalescent COVID-19.

The chain uses TRBV7-3 and TRBJ1-1; D is unclear. This CDR3 region has 13 residues. With 5 bases removed from V and 4 bases from J, the gap between germline ends came to 11 bases. Germline CDR1 reads SGHTA; CDR2 reads FQGTGA. CDR3 sequence: CASSPSPGTEAFF. The CDR3 nucleotides read TGTGCCAGCAGCCCCTCACCCGGCACTGAAGCTTTCTTT.

This clone was seen once. The chain is built from TRBV4-2 and TRBJ2-7, with TRBD1 matching over 9 bases. V gave up 2 bases and J gave up 2 bases; unmatched junction bases: 4. The CDR3 loop spans 15 amino acids. Germline V gene data show CDR1 as LGHNA and CDR2 as YNFKEQ. In DNA form, the CDR3 reads TGTGCCAGCAGCCAAAGGACAGGGGCACCCTACGAGCAGTACTTC. Its translation: CASSQRTGAPYEQYF.

This chain connects TRBV9 to TRBJ1-1, with D possibly matching TRBD1 (6 bases). CDR3 length equals 15 residues. V shed 3 bases and J shed 7 bases, with 19 bases lying between them. From germline, CDR1 is SGDLS and CDR2 YYNGEE. CDR3 DNA sequence: TGTGCCAGCAGCGGCGCGACAGGTCCTTACAATGAAGCTTTCTTT. It codes for CASSGATGPYNEAFF. The variable domain in full, with the rest retrieved from reference TRBV9 and TRBJ1-1, is DSGVTQTPKHLITATGQRVTLRCSPRSGDLSVYWYQQSLDQGLQFLIQYYNGEERAKGNILERFSAQQFPDLHSELNLSSLELGDSALYFCASSGATGPYNEAFFGQGTRLTVV.

This sequence joins TRBV20-1 and TRBJ2-1; weak D call: TRBD1 (5 bases). V lost 3 bases to trimming and J lost 10 bases, with 16 bases between them. CDR1 is DFQATT and CDR2 is SNEGSKA in the germline V gene (reference sequence). The CDR3 is 13 amino acids. The CDR3: CSASKGPRLEQFF. The DNA for the CDR3 is TGCAGTGCTAGTAAGGGGCCCCGCTTAGAGCAGTTCTTC.

This clone was seen only a few times. The genes are TRBV12-3 or TRBV12-4 and TRBJ2-2, with D hard to call. The CDR3 length is 13 residues. V was clipped by 6 bases and J by 3 bases, with 8 bases between them. The CDR3 loop is CASSPYDTGELFF. Here the CDR3 DNA reads TGTGCCAGCAGCCCCTATGACACCGGGGAGCTGTTTTTT.

This sequence joins TRBV30 and TRBJ1-4; 9 positions match TRBD1. The length of the CDR3 is 15 residues. V shed 0 bases, J shed 8 bases, and the junction held 7 bases outside the gene matches. Germline CDR1 and CDR2: GTSNPN and SVGIG (reference sequence). The CDR3 reads CAWSVWGQGDEKLFF. The CDR3 nucleotides are TGTGCCTGGAGTGTATGGGGACAGGGTGACGAAAAACTGTTTTTT.